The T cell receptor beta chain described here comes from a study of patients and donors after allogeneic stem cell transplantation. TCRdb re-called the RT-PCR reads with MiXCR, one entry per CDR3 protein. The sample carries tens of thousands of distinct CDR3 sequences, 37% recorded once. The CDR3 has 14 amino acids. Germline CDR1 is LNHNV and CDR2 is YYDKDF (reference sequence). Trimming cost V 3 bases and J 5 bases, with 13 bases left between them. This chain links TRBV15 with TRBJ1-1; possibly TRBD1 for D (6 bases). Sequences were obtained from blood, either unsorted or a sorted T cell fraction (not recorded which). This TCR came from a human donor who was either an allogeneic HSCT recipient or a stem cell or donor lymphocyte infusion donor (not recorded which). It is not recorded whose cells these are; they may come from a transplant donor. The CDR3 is CATSSGRGRTEAFF. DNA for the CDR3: TGTGCCACCAGCAGCGGCAGGGGACGTACTGAAGCTTTCTTT.